The clone carrying this T cell receptor beta chain came up a few times. Unique molecular identifiers were incorporated into the prepared TCRbeta library. MiXCR was run by TCRdb on the PCR reads, yielding one entry per CDR3 protein. The sample contains 450,000 to 600,000 distinct CDR3 sequences, about a sixth of which appear only once. The V segment lost 6 bases and the J segment 4 bases; nucleotides outside the gene matches: 4. The CDR3 runs 13 residues. The data were obtained in a study of T-cell reconstitution after alpha-beta-depleted transplantation in children. Here the sequenced sample was PBMCs from the stem cell graft donor, taken from the stem cell graft. The chain employs TRBV12-3 or TRBV12-4 and TRBJ1-1, with TRBD1 matching over 8 bases. The TCR originated in a human donor who donated a stem cell graft to a child with acute lymphoblastic leukemia. Here the CDR3 DNA reads TGTGCCAGCAGCCACAGGGGGAGCACTGAAGCTTTCTTT. Encoded protein: CASSHRGSTEAFF.